This TCR beta chain was profiled in a study of control samples from healthy donors and cancer patients. Per germline, CDR1 LNHNV and CDR2 YYDKDF (reference sequence). Unmatched junction bases numbered 15, after V lost 2 bases and J lost 11 bases. This CDR3 spans 15 amino acids. Sequenced by immunoSEQ multiplex PCR; TCRdb stores in-frame clones only, minus some. The data show some 130,000 clones, with 70% to 90% seen just once and around 9% held by the top ten. J is TRBJ2-7 and V is TRBV15; 7 bases align to TRBD2. Sequencing was performed on blood. This TCR came from a woman between 25 and 40 years old in good health. The CDR3: CATSRPNRDYGRKYF. The CDR3 DNA follows: TGTGCCACCAGCAGACCGAACCGGGACTATGGTCGGAAGTACTTC.